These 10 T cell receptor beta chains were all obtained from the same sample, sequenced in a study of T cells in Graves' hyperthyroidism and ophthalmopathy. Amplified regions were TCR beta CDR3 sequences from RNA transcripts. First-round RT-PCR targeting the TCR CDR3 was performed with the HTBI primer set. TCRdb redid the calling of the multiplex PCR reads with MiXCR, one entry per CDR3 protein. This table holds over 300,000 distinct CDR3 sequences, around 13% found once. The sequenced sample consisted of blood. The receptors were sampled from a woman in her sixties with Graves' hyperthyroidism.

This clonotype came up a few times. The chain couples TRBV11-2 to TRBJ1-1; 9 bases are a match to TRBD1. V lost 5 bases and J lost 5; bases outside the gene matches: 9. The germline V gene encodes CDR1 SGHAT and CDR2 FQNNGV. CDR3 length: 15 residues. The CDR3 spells CASSQTGGGGTEAFF. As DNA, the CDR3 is TGTGCCAGCAGCCAGACAGGGGGGGGAGGTACTGAAGCTTTCTTT.

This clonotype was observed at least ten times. In nucleotides, the CDR3 is TGTGCCAGCAGTGTCGGGACAGGCCAAGAGACCCAGTACTTC. As protein: CASSVGTGQETQYF. The chain is built from TRBV12-3 or TRBV12-4 and TRBJ2-5, with 8 bases aligning to TRBD1. The V gene end was trimmed by 5 bases and the J gene end by 1 base; junction bases not matched to a gene: 3. The CDR3 has 14 residues.

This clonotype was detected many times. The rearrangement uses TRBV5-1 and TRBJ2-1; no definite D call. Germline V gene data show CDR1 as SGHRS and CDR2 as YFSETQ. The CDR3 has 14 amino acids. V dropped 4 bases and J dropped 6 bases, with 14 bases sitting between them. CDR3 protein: CASSPPGQINEQFF. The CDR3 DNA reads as TGCGCCAGCAGCCCGCCCGGCCAAATCAATGAGCAGTTCTTC.

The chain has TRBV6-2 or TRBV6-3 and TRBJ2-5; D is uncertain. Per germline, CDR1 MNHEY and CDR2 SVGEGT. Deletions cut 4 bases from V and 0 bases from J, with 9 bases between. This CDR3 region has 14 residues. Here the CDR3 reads CASSSPRYQETQYF. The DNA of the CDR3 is TGTGCCAGCAGTTCCCCTAGATACCAAGAGACCCAGTACTTC.

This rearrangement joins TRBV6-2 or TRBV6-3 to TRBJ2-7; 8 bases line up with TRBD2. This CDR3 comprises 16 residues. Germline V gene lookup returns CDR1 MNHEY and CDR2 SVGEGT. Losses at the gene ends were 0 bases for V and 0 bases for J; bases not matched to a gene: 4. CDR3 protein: CASSYSRTSFSYEQYF. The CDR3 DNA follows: TGTGCCAGCAGTTACTCTAGGACTAGCTTCTCCTACGAGCAGTACTTC.

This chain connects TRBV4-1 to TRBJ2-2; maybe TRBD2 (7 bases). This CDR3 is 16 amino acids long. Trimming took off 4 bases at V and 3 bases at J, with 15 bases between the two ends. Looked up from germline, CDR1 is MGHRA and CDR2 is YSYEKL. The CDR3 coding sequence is TGCGCCAGCAGCCGAACTGTAGGGGGGGACACCGGGGAGCTGTTTTTT. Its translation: CASSRTVGGDTGELFF.

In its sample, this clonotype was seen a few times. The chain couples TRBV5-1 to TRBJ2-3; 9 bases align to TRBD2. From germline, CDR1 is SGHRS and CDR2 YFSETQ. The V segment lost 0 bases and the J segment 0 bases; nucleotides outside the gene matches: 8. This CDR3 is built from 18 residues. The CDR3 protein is CASSLAVVLAGSTDTQYF. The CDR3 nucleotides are TGCGCCAGCAGCTTGGCCGTAGTACTAGCGGGTAGCACAGATACGCAGTATTTT.

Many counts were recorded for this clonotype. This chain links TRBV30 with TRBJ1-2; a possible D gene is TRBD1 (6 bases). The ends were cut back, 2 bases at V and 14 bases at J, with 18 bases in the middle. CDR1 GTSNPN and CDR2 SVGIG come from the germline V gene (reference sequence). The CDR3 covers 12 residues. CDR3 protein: CAWSLNGQRGTF. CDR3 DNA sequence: TGTGCCTGGAGTTTAAATGGACAGCGAGGTACCTTC.

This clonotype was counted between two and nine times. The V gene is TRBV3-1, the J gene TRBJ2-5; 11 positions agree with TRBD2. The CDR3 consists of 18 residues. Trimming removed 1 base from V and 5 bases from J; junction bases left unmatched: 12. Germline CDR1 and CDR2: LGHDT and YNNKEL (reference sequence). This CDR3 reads CASSQVFGVAGGGETQYF. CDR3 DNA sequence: TGTGCCAGCAGCCAAGTATTCGGCGTAGCGGGAGGGGGGGAGACCCAGTACTTC.

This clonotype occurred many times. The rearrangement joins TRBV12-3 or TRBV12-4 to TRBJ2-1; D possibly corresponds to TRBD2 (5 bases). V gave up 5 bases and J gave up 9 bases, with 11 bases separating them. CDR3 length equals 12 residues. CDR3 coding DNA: TGTGCCAGCAGTACCCGAGGAGGTGAGCAGTTCTTC. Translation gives CASSTRGGEQFF.